One sample yielded the 14 T cell receptor beta chains listed below, sequenced in a study of T-cell memory formation after mild COVID-19. Each CDR3 protein gets one entry after TCRdb re-called the 5' RACE reads with MiXCR. The sample lists some 290,000 distinct CDR3 sequences; around 15% were seen once. What was sequenced was PBMCs or a T cell subset sorted from them (not recorded which). These receptors all stem from a man between 18 and 29 years old who had mild COVID-19 (a few samples of this study predate the infection). Cell type and time point are not known.

This clonotype was seen a few times. V is TRBV7-3 and J is TRBJ2-2; D perhaps matches TRBD2 (6 bases). This CDR3 spans 15 amino acids. V was cut by 2 bases and J by 1 base, with 8 bases left in between. Germline assignment: CDR1 SGHTA and CDR2 FQGTGA. The CDR3 bases are TGTGCCAGCAGCTTAGGGGGGTTGAACACCGGGGAGCTGTTTTTT. It codes for CASSLGGLNTGELFF.

This clonotype was counted a few times. The genes are TRBV6-2 or TRBV6-3 and TRBJ2-3; D perhaps matches TRBD2 (5 bases). CDR1 MNHEY and CDR2 SVGEGT come from the germline V gene. The CDR3 contains 16 residues. Trimming stripped 2 bases from V and 3 bases from J, with 15 bases between. Here the CDR3 DNA reads TGTGCCAGCAGTTACAGTTATCCCAGAGGGACAGATACGCAGTATTTT. As protein: CASSYSYPRGTDTQYF.

This clonotype was picked up a small number of times. The gene calls are TRBV5-6 and TRBJ2-3; 14 positions match TRBD2. The CDR3 runs to 17 residues. CDR1 is SGHDT and CDR2 is YYEEEE in the germline V gene. The ends lost 1 base at V and 2 bases at J; junction bases unmatched: 3. Here the CDR3 reads CASSLPGLAGDTDTQYF. CDR3 DNA: TGTGCCAGCAGCTTGCCGGGACTAGCGGGGGACACAGATACGCAGTATTTT. The whole variable domain, remainder taken from reference TRBV5-6 and TRBJ2-3, is DAGVTQSPTHLIKTRGQQVTLRCSPKSGHDTVSWYQQALGQGPQFIFQYYEEEERQRGNFPDRFSGHQFPNYSSELNVNALLLGDSALYLCASSLPGLAGDTDTQYFGPGTRLTVL.

This clonotype has more than one count but fewer than ten. The genes are TRBV12-3 or TRBV12-4 and TRBJ1-1, with D unclear. The CDR3 spans 12 residues. V was cut by 2 bases and J by 6 bases, with 7 bases left in between. The CDR3 DNA reads as TGTGCCAGCAGTTTACCTCGGTCTGAAGCTTTCTTT. This gives the protein CASSLPRSEAFF.

This clonotype was seen only a few times. The gene calls are TRBV5-1 and TRBJ2-2; 7 nucleotides line up with TRBD2. CDR1 is SGHRS, CDR2 YFSETQ, per germline. The J segment lost 0 bases and the V segment lost 4 bases, leaving 3 bases of the junction unmatched. CDR3 length: 15 residues. CDR3 nucleotides: TGCGCCAGCAGCAGGGACTACCCGAACACCGGGGAGCTGTTTTTT. This gives the protein CASSRDYPNTGELFF.

This clonotype was counted only a few times. This rearrangement joins TRBV4-2 to TRBJ2-2; the D gene is possibly TRBD1 (5 bases). The germline V and J ends were trimmed by 6 bases and 1 base, with 9 bases remaining between them. CDR1 and CDR2 from the germline V gene are LGHNA and YNFKEQ. The CDR3 is 14 residues long. The CDR3 DNA follows: TGTGCCAGCAGGCGTACAGGGAACACCGGGGAGCTGTTTTTT. Translation: CASRRTGNTGELFF.

The chain joins TRBV3-1 to TRBJ2-3, with no clear D. The V gene's germline CDR1 is LGHDT and CDR2 YNNKEL (reference sequence). The CDR3 totals 16 residues. V gave up 0 bases and J gave up 0 bases, with 10 bases separating them. In DNA form, the CDR3 reads TGTGCCAGCAGCCAAGATCGGGCTGGTAGCACAGATACGCAGTATTTT. It specifies CASSQDRAGSTDTQYF.

This clonotype showed up just a few times. The chain uses TRBV5-1 and TRBJ2-7, with D possibly being TRBD1 (6 bases). CDR1 is SGHRS, CDR2 YFSETQ, per germline. V was pared by 8 bases and J by 2 bases, with 17 bases between. CDR3 length equals 14 residues. CDR3 amino acids: CARSPRDIAYEQYF. Written as DNA, the CDR3 is TGCGCCAGGAGCCCCAGGGACATTGCCTACGAGCAGTACTTC.

The sample holds a few counts of this clonotype. The rearrangement joins TRBV7-9 to TRBJ2-7; D is undetermined. The CDR3 loop spans 12 amino acids. From germline, CDR1 is SEHNR and CDR2 FQNEAQ (reference sequence). With 3 bases removed from V and 5 bases from J, the gap between germline ends came to 8 bases. The CDR3 DNA reads TGTGCCAGCAGCTTCACAAGAGACGAGCAGTACGTC. Translation gives CASSFTRDEQYV.

The genes are TRBV5-1 and TRBJ2-5, with TRBD1 as a possible D gene (6 bases). Deletions cut 4 bases from V and 2 bases from J, with 15 bases between. Germline-derived CDR1 and CDR2 are SGHRS and YFSETQ. This CDR3 comprises 15 residues. The CDR3 protein is CASSEVGQQQETQYF. As DNA, the CDR3 is TGCGCCAGCAGCGAAGTAGGACAGCAGCAAGAGACCCAGTACTTC.

This chain connects TRBV6-5 to TRBJ1-3; D possibly corresponds to TRBD1 (5 bases). Germline assignment: CDR1 MNHEY and CDR2 SVGAGI. The CDR3 spans 16 residues. The V end was cut by 0 bases, the J end by 0 bases, with 9 bases between. The DNA for the CDR3 is TGTGCCAGCAGTTACTCGGGACTGGGCTCTGGAAACACCATATATTTT. Translating gives CASSYSGLGSGNTIYF.

V and J are TRBV21-1 and TRBJ2-7; the table's D call of TRBD1 was not tested on the DNA. TRBV21-1 is a pseudogene. The CDR3 consists of 16 residues. Here the CDR3 reads CASSKAVVGHPYEQYV. CDR3 nucleotide sequence: TGTGCCAGCAGCAAAGCTGTTGTCGGACACCCCTACGAGCAGTACGTC.

This clonotype was counted a few times. The chain joins TRBV18 to TRBJ2-5, with D possibly TRBD2 on 6 matching bases. Germline assignment: CDR1 KGHSH and CDR2 LQKENI. Trimming took off 3 bases at V and 5 bases at J, with 19 bases between the two ends. The length of the CDR3 is 16 residues. In nucleotides, the CDR3 is TGTGCCAGCTCACCGACCATCGCACTAGCCGGGGAGACCCAGTACTTC. Translating gives CASSPTIALAGETQYF.

This chain links TRBV7-2 with TRBJ1-3; D possibly corresponds to TRBD1 (6 bases). V gave up 5 bases and J gave up 2 bases, with 13 bases separating them. The CDR3 loop spans 15 amino acids. CDR1 is SGHTA, CDR2 FQGNSA, per germline. The CDR3 loop reads CASSVTGPPGNTIYF. CDR3 DNA sequence: TGTGCCAGCAGCGTTACAGGGCCCCCTGGAAACACCATATATTTT. Full variable domain (remainder filled in from reference TRBV7-2 and TRBJ1-3): GAGVSQSPSNKVTEKGKDVELRCDPISGHTALYWYRQSLGQGLEFLIYFQGNSAPDKSGLPSDRFSAERTGGSVSTLTIQRTQQEDSAVYLCASSVTGPPGNTIYFGEGSWLTVV.